Below, 20 T cell receptor beta chains from the same sample are listed, as sequenced in a study of blood T cells in healthy people across ages. Together with a sample-barcoded 5' primer, a J-beta primer mix was included in a second PCR lasting about 7 to 11 cycles. TCRdb processed the 5' RACE reads anew with MiXCR; each CDR3 protein has one entry. The sample holds around 700,000 distinct CDR3 sequences, approximately 25% seen once. The same data also contributed to another study, on T cells of mothers and their children.

The material sequenced was blood. Every receptor here comes from a boy aged 5-17 years in good health.

This clonotype was found a few times. The genes are TRBV27 and TRBJ1-1; a possible D gene is TRBD1 (5 bases). V lost 4 bases and J lost 2, with 8 bases in between. Germline values: CDR1 MNHEY, CDR2 SMNVEV (reference sequence). CDR3 length: 13 residues. The CDR3 is CASSWGVNTEAFF. CDR3 in DNA: TGTGCCAGCAGTTGGGGGGTTAACACTGAAGCTTTCTTT.

This clonotype occurred a few times. This chain connects TRBV28 to TRBJ2-1; D unclear. CDR1 and CDR2 (germline): MDHEN, SYDVKM. There are 13 residues in the CDR3. Trimming took 2 bases from V and 12 from J, leaving 14 bases between them. The CDR3 sequence: CASSLAPWLVQFF. The CDR3 nucleotides read TGTGCCAGCAGTTTAGCTCCCTGGTTAGTGCAGTTCTTC.

The rearrangement joins TRBV7-2 to TRBJ2-4, with D possibly being TRBD2 (5 bases). The CDR3 extends over 15 amino acids. Germline CDR1 is SGHTA and CDR2 is FQGNSA. V lost 5 bases and J 6 bases, leaving 17 bases between the germline ends. The DNA of the CDR3 is TGTGCCAGCAGCCCCCGTCCGGGATCGGGAAACATTCAGTACTTC. Protein: CASSPRPGSGNIQYF. The full variable domain, rest sourced from reference TRBV7-2 and TRBJ2-4, is GAGVSQSPSNKVTEKGKDVELRCDPISGHTALYWYRQSLGQGLEFLIYFQGNSAPDKSGLPSDRFSAERTGGSVSTLTIQRTQQEDSAVYLCASSPRPGSGNIQYFGAGTRLSVL.

As regards this clonotype: A much larger clone differs by one base, so this may be a read error. V and J are TRBV12-3 or TRBV12-4 and TRBJ2-3; possible D gene TRBD2, 6 bases. CDR3 length equals 14 residues. The CDR3 is CAGSLGPSADTQYF. CDR3 sequence (DNA): TGTGCCGGCAGTTTAGGTCCTAGCGCAGATACGCAGTATTTT.

J is TRBJ2-7 and V is TRBV4-3, with 11 nucleotides matching TRBD1. V was clipped by 1 base and J by 3 bases; unmatched bases: 2. The V gene's germline CDR1 is LGHNA and CDR2 YSLEER. The CDR3 runs 15 residues. CDR3 protein: CASSQGTGGLYEQYF. For the CDR3, the DNA is TGCGCCAGCAGCCAAGGGACAGGGGGCCTCTACGAGCAGTACTTC.

The chain recombines TRBV6-1 with TRBJ1-5; 7 bases fit TRBD1. Germline CDR1 is MNHNS and CDR2 is SASEGT. The CDR3 runs 16 residues. The J segment lost 2 bases and the V segment lost 6 bases, leaving 10 bases of the junction unmatched. Written as DNA, the CDR3 is TGTGCCAGCAGCCCACGCCGACAGGGCCGCAATCAGCCCCAGCATTTT. This translates into CASSPRRQGRNQPQHF.

V and J are TRBV5-1 and TRBJ2-1; D assignment may be TRBD1 or TRBD2 (5 bases each). This CDR3 spans 17 amino acids. V gave up 4 bases and J gave up 3 bases, with 20 bases separating them. Looked up from germline, CDR1 is SGHRS and CDR2 is YFSETQ. In DNA form, the CDR3 reads TGCGCCAGCAGCCCCCTTTTGGGGGTCGAAATCTACAATGAGCAGTTCTTC. It specifies CASSPLLGVEIYNEQFF.

This clonotype has ten or more counts. V usage is TRBV7-3 and J usage is TRBJ2-3; D is perhaps TRBD2 (6 bases). Germline V gene lookup returns CDR1 SGHTA and CDR2 FQGTGA. V gave up 5 bases and J gave up 4 bases, with 16 bases separating them. This CDR3 is 15 amino acids long. Written as DNA, the CDR3 is TGTGCCAGCAGCCCGACTAGTGCCTGGGCAGATACGCAGTATTTT. As protein: CASSPTSAWADTQYF.

The chain employs TRBV6-4 and TRBJ1-1, with D tentatively TRBD1 (6 bases). Germline-derived CDR1 and CDR2 are MRHNA and SNTAGT. The CDR3 loop spans 14 amino acids. Trimming took 6 bases from V and 1 from J, leaving 12 bases between them. CDR3 residues: CASRQGFQNTEAFF. CDR3 nucleotides: TGTGCCAGCAGACAGGGCTTTCAGAACACTGAAGCTTTCTTT.

The V and J genes are TRBV11-2 and TRBJ2-5; possible D gene TRBD1, 5 bases. This CDR3 contains 12 residues. Germline values: CDR1 SGHAT, CDR2 FQNNGV. Trimming removed 5 bases at V and 5 bases at J, with 9 bases between. As DNA, the CDR3 is TGTGCCAGCAGCCGCAGGGTGGAGACCCAGTACTTC. As protein: CASSRRVETQYF. The full variable domain, its missing parts supplied by reference TRBV11-2 and TRBJ2-5, is EAGVAQSPRYKIIEKRQSVAFWCNPISGHATLYWYQQILGQGPKLLIQFQNNGVVDDSQLPKDRFSAERLKGVDSTLKIQPAKLEDSAVYLCASSRRVETQYFGPGTRLLVL.

This clonotype appeared a few times. The chain combines TRBV9 with TRBJ2-7; perhaps TRBD2 as D (5 bases). V was cut by 4 bases and J by 3 bases, with 17 bases left in between. Germline V gene sequence: CDR1 SGDLS, CDR2 YYNGEE. The CDR3 length is 15 residues. This chain's CDR3 is CASSPHRAGDYEQYF. As DNA, the CDR3 is TGTGCCAGCAGCCCCCACCGGGCCGGGGACTACGAGCAGTACTTC.

This chain links TRBV20-1 with TRBJ2-3; D not resolved. The CDR3 is 13 amino acids. Germline V CDR1 and CDR2: DFQATT, SNEGSKA (reference sequence). Trimming pared 6 bases from V and 2 bases from J, leaving 12 bases between. The CDR3 region is CSAARSYTDTQYF. The CDR3 bases are TGCAGTGCCGCCCGGAGTTACACAGATACGCAGTATTTT.

This chain connects TRBV6-2 or TRBV6-3 to TRBJ1-2, with a weak D call TRBD1 (5 bases). The germline CDR1 and CDR2 sequences are MNHEY and SVGEGT. The CDR3 has 13 amino acids. Deletions cut 6 bases from V and 5 bases from J, with 13 bases between. The CDR3 spells CASRPTGGYGYTF. CDR3 sequence (DNA): TGTGCCAGCAGACCTACAGGTGGATATGGCTACACCTTC.

This clonotype showed up just a few times. V gene TRBV28 combines with J gene TRBJ2-1; 15 positions agree with TRBD2. V lost 6 bases, J lost 10 bases, and 13 bases stayed unmatched. The CDR3 is made up of 17 amino acids. Germline V gene data show CDR1 as MDHEN and CDR2 as SYDVKM. The CDR3 sequence: CASSVNRGLAGGGEQFF. For the CDR3, the DNA is TGTGCCAGCAGCGTAAACCGGGGACTAGCGGGAGGAGGCGAGCAGTTCTTC.

The chain combines TRBV28 with TRBJ2-1; TRBD2 agrees at 10 bases. Germline V gives CDR1 MDHEN, CDR2 SYDVKM. V lost 6 bases and J lost 6; bases outside the gene matches: 8. CDR3 length: 15 residues. The CDR3 nucleotides are TGTGCCAGCAGACTTAGCGGGAGGCCGGGCAATGAGCAGTTCTTC. Its protein is CASRLSGRPGNEQFF.

The chain links TRBV7-2 to TRBJ2-5, with D perhaps matching TRBD1 (6 bases). The J call may be faulty, since TRBJ2-1 better matches the DNA end. Germline assignment: CDR1 SGHTA and CDR2 FQGNSA. The CDR3 extends over 16 amino acids. Written as DNA, the CDR3 is TGTGCCAGCAGCGGCACCGGGACAATACTTGCGACTGAGCAGTTCTTC. Translation gives CASSGTGTILATEQFF.

The V call is TRBV7-9, the J call TRBJ1-1; D gene uncertain. With 0 bases removed from V and 0 bases from J, the gap between germline ends came to 8 bases. This CDR3 comprises 15 residues. Germline CDR1 reads SEHNR; CDR2 reads FQNEAQ (reference sequence). CDR3 sequence reads: CASSLAYGVNTEAFF. Here the CDR3 DNA reads TGTGCCAGCAGCTTAGCATACGGAGTGAACACTGAAGCTTTCTTT. The variable domain in full, completed from reference TRBV7-9 and TRBJ1-1, reads DTGVSQNPRHKITKRGQNVTFRCDPISEHNRLYWYRQTLGQGPEFLTYFQNEAQLEKSRLLSDRFSAERPKGSFSTLEIQRTEQGDSAMYLCASSLAYGVNTEAFFGQGTRLTVV.

This clonotype was picked up a small number of times. The V gene is TRBV7-2, the J gene TRBJ1-1, with no clear D. The CDR3 has 15 residues. With 1 base removed from V and 2 bases from J, the gap between germline ends came to 11 bases. CDR1 and CDR2 (germline): SGHTA, FQGNSA. CDR3 protein: CASSLGLFSNTEAFF. CDR3 coding DNA: TGTGCCAGCAGCTTAGGACTCTTCTCCAACACTGAAGCTTTCTTT.

The chain is built from TRBV6-1 and TRBJ1-5; D is possibly TRBD1 (6 bases). Germline V gene lookup returns CDR1 MNHNS and CDR2 SASEGT. This CDR3 spans 14 amino acids. V was trimmed by 10 bases and J by 0 bases, leaving 13 bases between them. This CDR3 is CAIRRDISNQPQHF. The CDR3 region has the DNA TGTGCCATCCGCCGGGACATTAGCAATCAGCCCCAGCATTTT.

CDR3 nucleotides: TGTGCCAGCAGCCCGTGGGGCGAGGTTTTCTCTGGGGCCAACGTCCTGACTTTC. Protein sequence: CASSPWGEVFSGANVLTF. This chain links TRBV9 with TRBJ2-6, with D maybe TRBD1 (5 bases). This CDR3 is 18 amino acids long. From germline, CDR1 is SGDLS and CDR2 YYNGEE. With 4 bases removed from V and 0 bases from J, the gap between germline ends came to 17 bases.